The clone carrying this T cell receptor beta chain was counted between two and nine times. These data belong to a study of tumor-infiltrating lymphocytes in oesophageal squamous cell carcinoma. TCRdb redid the calling of the PCR reads with MiXCR, one entry per CDR3 protein. The data show 9,500 to 11,000 distinct CDR3 sequences, under 70% seen once. Germline V lookup: CDR1 SGHTA, CDR2 FQGTGA. The CDR3 runs to 15 residues. This chain links TRBV7-3 with TRBJ2-7; D is uncertain. The DNA end favors TRBJ2-5, so the J call may be wrong. The receptor was isolated from a female donor with esophageal squamous cell carcinoma. Sequencing input: esophageal tumor tissue. The chain's CDR3 is CASSLFGGSQETQYF. CDR3 nucleotides: TGTGCCAGCAGCTTATTCGGTGGCTCCCAAGAGACCCAGTACTTC.